This entry lists 31 T cell receptor beta chains sequenced from one sample in a study of beta chain features in type 1 diabetes. The investigators reverse transcribed all of the isolated RNA, so they sequenced expressed TCRB transcripts. Only in-frame clones appear in the TCRdb table, and some are missing; sequencing was by immunoSEQ multiplex PCR. Here the sample spans fewer than 900,000 clones, roughly a sixth being singletons. Sequencing was performed on naive CD4+ T cells from blood. These receptors originate from a woman between 18 and 29 years old in good health.

This clone was seen more than once but under ten times. The chain employs TRBV6-5 and TRBJ2-3; 10 bases map to TRBD2. The ends lost 0 bases at V and 6 bases at J; junction bases unmatched: 6. Germline V gives CDR1 MNHEY, CDR2 SVGAGI. This CDR3 is 16 amino acids long. The CDR3 DNA follows: TGTGCCAGCAGTTACTCTGCTAGCGGGAGATGGGATACGCAGTATTTT. This codes for CASSYSASGRWDTQYF.

In this sample, this clone turned up a few times. J is TRBJ1-2 and V is TRBV28; 8 bases map to TRBD1. This CDR3 has 12 amino acids. V trimming: 6 bases; J trimming: 5 bases; junction bases outside the gene matches: 2. Germline lookup yields CDR1 MDHEN and CDR2 SYDVKM. The CDR3 loop is CASSWTGYGYTF. The CDR3 bases are TGTGCCAGCAGCTGGACAGGGTATGGCTACACCTTC.

In its sample, this clone was seen a few times. The chain combines TRBV5-1 with TRBJ2-1; TRBD2 matches at 7 bases. J was trimmed by 6 bases and V by 0 bases; bases with no gene match: 3. Germline V gene data show CDR1 as SGHRS and CDR2 as YFSETQ. This CDR3 comprises 14 residues. The CDR3 coding sequence is TGCGCCAGCAGCTTGGGCGGGAGTACCAATGAGCAGTTCTTC. This encodes CASSLGGSTNEQFF.

This clone was detected a few times. The V call is TRBV7-9, the J call TRBJ2-3; the match to TRBD1 covers 7 bases. CDR3 length equals 17 residues. With 4 bases clipped from V and 2 bases from J, the junction kept 12 bases outside the gene matches. Germline-derived CDR1 and CDR2 are SEHNR and FQNEAQ (reference sequence). CDR3 protein: CASSSGTAEYTTDTQYF. The CDR3 bases are TGTGCCAGCAGCTCCGGGACAGCCGAGTATACCACAGATACGCAGTATTTT. The complete variable domain, with remaining parts taken from reference TRBV7-9 and TRBJ2-3, reads DTGVSQNPRHKITKRGQNVTFRCDPISEHNRLYWYRQTLGQGPEFLTYFQNEAQLEKSRLLSDRFSAERPKGSFSTLEIQRTEQGDSAMYLCASSSGTAEYTTDTQYFGPGTRLTVL.

This rearrangement joins TRBV29-1 to TRBJ2-1, with 9 bases matching TRBD1. Germline values: CDR1 SQVTM, CDR2 ANQGSEA. V lost 7 bases and J lost 8; bases outside the gene matches: 18. The CDR3 has 16 amino acids. The CDR3 DNA sequence: TGCAGCGCTCGCGAGGGACAGGGTTGGGTCTTGGATGAGCAGTTCTTC. Protein: CSAREGQGWVLDEQFF.

The rearrangement joins TRBV4-2 to TRBJ1-5, with no clear D. The CDR3 runs 19 residues. With 2 bases removed from V and 4 bases from J, the gap between germline ends came to 24 bases. Germline CDR1 and CDR2: LGHNA and YNFKEQ. The CDR3 is CASSQPLTNVFGGNQPQHF. The CDR3 bases are TGTGCCAGCAGCCAACCCCTGACCAACGTATTTGGTGGTAATCAGCCCCAGCATTTT.

The chain has TRBV10-3 and TRBJ1-4, with TRBD1 matching 10 bases. In germline, CDR1 is ENHRY, CDR2 SYGVKD. CDR3 length: 16 amino acids. With 2 bases clipped from V and 9 bases from J, the junction kept 9 bases outside the gene matches. The DNA of the CDR3 is TGTGCCATCAGTGAGACCAAGACAGGGGGCAGGAAAAAACTGTTTTTT. Protein sequence: CAISETKTGGRKKLFF.

This chain links TRBV11-3 with TRBJ2-2; 10 bases align to TRBD1. The trim removed 5 bases at V and 5 bases at J, leaving 11 bases unmatched. From germline, CDR1 is SGHNT and CDR2 YENEEA. The CDR3 consists of 17 residues. The CDR3 nucleotides read TGTGCCAGCAGCCAAGACCACGGGACAGGGGTTACCGGGGAGCTGTTTTTT. Its protein product is CASSQDHGTGVTGELFF.

The chain links TRBV15 to TRBJ1-6; 7 bases match TRBD1. The V gene's germline CDR1 is LNHNV and CDR2 YYDKDF (reference sequence). This CDR3 spans 16 amino acids. The junction had 18 bases not matched to a gene; V was cut back by 5 bases and J by 14 bases. The CDR3 region has the DNA TGTGCCACCAGCCAGAGGACAGGAGGCCAATTTGTGGCCCTCCACTTT. Protein: CATSQRTGGQFVALHF. The variable domain in full, with the rest retrieved from reference TRBV15 and TRBJ1-6, is DAMVIQNPRYQVTQFGKPVTLSCSQTLNHNVMYWYQQKSSQAPKLLFHYYDKDFNNEADTPDNFQSRRPNTSFCFLDIRSPGLGDTAMYLCATSQRTGGQFVALHFGNGTRLTVT.

CDR3 in amino acids: CSVDVSYNEQFF. The CDR3 DNA reads TGCAGCGTTGACGTCTCCTACAATGAGCAGTTCTTC. The V gene is TRBV29-1, the J gene TRBJ2-1; D uncertain. From germline, CDR1 is SQVTM and CDR2 ANQGSEA. CDR3 size: 12 residues. Trimming stripped 3 bases from V and 0 bases from J, with 3 bases between.

The chain couples TRBV6-1 to TRBJ2-1, with TRBD1 identical over 8 bases. After removal of 7 bases from V and 3 bases from J, the junction contained 2 bases not matched to a gene. The length of the CDR3 is 13 residues. The germline V gene encodes CDR1 MNHNS and CDR2 SASEGT. CDR3 DNA sequence: TGTGCCAGCACGGGGACAGGCTACAATGAGCAGTTCTTC. Residues: CASTGTGYNEQFF.

This clone was found a few times. This chain joins TRBV6-6 and TRBJ2-7; 7 bases line up with TRBD2. This CDR3 comprises 12 residues. Germline CDR1 and CDR2: MNHNY and SVGAGI (reference sequence). The V segment lost 5 bases and the J segment 12 bases; nucleotides outside the gene matches: 10. CDR3 residues: CASSQTSPRSYF. In DNA form, the CDR3 reads TGTGCCAGCAGTCAGACTAGCCCGAGGTCGTACTTC.

This clone was seen only a few times. The CDR3 spells CASSAQGNTEAFF. For the CDR3, the DNA is TGTGCCAGCAGTGCCCAGGGGAACACTGAAGCTTTCTTT. The chain recombines TRBV25-1 with TRBJ1-1; D is possibly TRBD1 (5 bases). Germline assignment: CDR1 MGHDK and CDR2 SYGVNS. Trimming took 4 bases from V and 1 from J, leaving 7 bases between them. The CDR3 totals 13 residues.

This clone was counted only a few times. The chain combines TRBV27 with TRBJ2-3, with D unclear. The CDR3 loop spans 14 amino acids. Germline V gene lookup returns CDR1 MNHEY and CDR2 SMNVEV (reference sequence). Trimming removed 6 bases from V and 6 bases from J, with 16 bases in between. CDR3 amino acids: CASSNQDSRDTQYF. CDR3 nucleotide sequence: TGTGCCAGCAGCAACCAAGATTCCCGGGATACGCAGTATTTT.

This clone was seen a few times. The chain has TRBV6-5 and TRBJ2-1, with D perhaps matching TRBD2 (5 bases). CDR3 length equals 15 residues. Germline V gene data show CDR1 as MNHEY and CDR2 as SVGAGI. Trimming took off 6 bases at V and 3 bases at J, with 15 bases between the two ends. CDR3: CASSRRAGYYNEQFF. The CDR3 DNA reads TGTGCCAGCAGCCGAAGGGCGGGTTACTACAATGAGCAGTTCTTC.

CDR3 nucleotides: TGTGCCAGCAAGCGTACGGGACTACCGGGGGAGACCCAGTACTTC. As protein: CASKRTGLPGETQYF. The chain couples TRBV2 to TRBJ2-5, with TRBD2 matching 7 bases. This CDR3 spans 15 amino acids. Germline V gene sequence: CDR1 SNHLY, CDR2 FYNNEI. The V segment lost 7 bases and the J segment 5 bases; nucleotides outside the gene matches: 13. Combining the CDR3 with reference TRBV2 and TRBJ2-5 gives the whole variable domain EPEVTQTPSHQVTQMGQEVILRCVPISNHLYFYWYRQILGQKVEFLVSFYNNEISEKSEIFDDQFSVERPDGSNFTLKIRSTKLEDSAMYFCASKRTGLPGETQYFGPGTRLLVL.

The V gene is TRBV6-1, the J gene TRBJ2-5, with D hard to call. V gave up 1 base and J gave up 5 bases, with 8 bases separating them. Germline V gene data show CDR1 as MNHNS and CDR2 as SASEGT. This CDR3 is built from 13 residues. CDR3 in amino acids: CASSEVGIETQYF. DNA for the CDR3: TGTGCCAGCAGTGAAGTGGGCATTGAGACCCAGTACTTC.

The chain uses TRBV28 and TRBJ2-5, with 11 bases aligning to TRBD2. The DNA end is more similar to TRBJ2-7, so the J call may be wrong. CDR3 length: 14 residues. Germline CDR1 reads MDHEN; CDR2 reads SYDVKM. The chain's CDR3 is CASSRLAGPYEQYF. The DNA of the CDR3 is TGTGCCAGCAGCCGACTAGCGGGACCCTACGAGCAGTACTTC.

The J gene is TRBJ1-5, the V gene TRBV19; the D gene is possibly TRBD1 (5 bases). The CDR3 consists of 14 residues. V shed 5 bases and J shed 3 bases, with 11 bases lying between them. In germline, CDR1 is LNHDA, CDR2 SQIVND (reference sequence). The DNA of the CDR3 is TGTGCCAGTAGTGGCAGGGTTAACAATCAGCCCCAGCATTTT. It translates to CASSGRVNNQPQHF. The full variable domain, its missing parts supplied by reference TRBV19 and TRBJ1-5, is DGGITQSPKYLFRKEGQNVTLSCEQNLNHDAMYWYRQDPGQGLRLIYYSQIVNDFQKGDIAEGYSVSREKKESFPLTVTSAQKNPTAFYLCASSGRVNNQPQHFGDGTRLSIL.

This clone has more than one count but fewer than ten. This specimen includes other DNA sequences encoding the same CDR3. The V call is TRBV28, the J call TRBJ2-7; D not certain. This CDR3 contains 12 residues. Trimming left V 7 bases short and J 4 bases short, with 11 bases between. Germline CDR1 is MDHEN and CDR2 is SYDVKM. CDR3 sequence: CASTSLGYEQYF. DNA for the CDR3: TGTGCCAGCACTTCTCTCGGTTACGAGCAGTACTTC.

This clone turned up a few times. The gene calls are TRBV5-4 and TRBJ2-7; D may be TRBD2 (6 bases). The CDR3 consists of 15 residues. Per germline, CDR1 SGHNT and CDR2 YYREEE (reference sequence). V was cut by 3 bases and J by 0 bases, with 13 bases left in between. CDR3 residues: CASSYGDFSSYEQYF. The DNA for the CDR3 is TGTGCCAGCAGCTACGGGGACTTTAGCTCCTACGAGCAGTACTTC.

In this sample, this clone turned up a few times. In DNA, the CDR3 is TGTGCCAGCTTAAGTATGGGCACCGGGGAGCTGTTTTTT. It specifies CASLSMGTGELFF. The chain joins TRBV28 to TRBJ2-2; D gene ambiguous. Trimming pared 8 bases from V and 4 bases from J, leaving 11 bases between. This CDR3 spans 13 amino acids. Germline values: CDR1 MDHEN, CDR2 SYDVKM.

CDR3 coding DNA: TGTGCCAGCAGCCCAACTAGCGGCCAAGAGACCCAGTACTTC. It encodes CASSPTSGQETQYF. The rearrangement uses TRBV6-6 and TRBJ2-5; 8 bases align to TRBD2. V was pared by 6 bases and J by 1 base, with 4 bases of the junction left unmatched. The CDR3 has 14 residues. Per germline, CDR1 MNHNY and CDR2 SVGAGI (reference sequence).

This clone was found a few times. V gene TRBV20-1 combines with J gene TRBJ2-2; no clear D gene. V was pared by 1 base and J by 8 bases, with 5 bases between. The germline CDR1 and CDR2 sequences are DFQATT and SNEGSKA (reference sequence). The CDR3 runs to 11 residues. Here the CDR3 reads CSARVRGELFF. As DNA, the CDR3 is TGCAGTGCTAGAGTTAGGGGGGAGCTGTTTTTT.

V usage is TRBV6-6 and J usage is TRBJ1-5; the D is unclear. Between the trimmed V and J ends, which lost 2 bases and 5 bases, there was a span of 13 bases. This CDR3 region has 15 residues. The germline CDR1 and CDR2 sequences are MNHNY and SVGAGI (reference sequence). The CDR3 DNA reads TGTGCCAGCAGTTACGCGGAGGCTACTGATCAGCCCCAGCATTTT. This gives the protein CASSYAEATDQPQHF.

The rearrangement links TRBV4-1 to TRBJ1-4, with D uncertain. The ends were cut back, 0 bases at V and 0 bases at J, with 14 bases in the middle. This CDR3 has 18 residues. CDR1 MGHRA and CDR2 YSYEKL come from the germline V gene. The chain's CDR3 is CASSQDTRVFATNEKLFF. The CDR3 DNA reads TGCGCCAGCAGCCAAGATACGAGGGTATTTGCAACTAATGAAAAACTGTTTTTT.

V gene TRBV11-1 combines with J gene TRBJ2-5, with 8 bases that match TRBD2. In germline, CDR1 is SGHAT, CDR2 FQDESV (reference sequence). Unmatched junction bases numbered 15, after V lost 4 bases and J lost 2 bases. The CDR3 runs 18 residues. DNA for the CDR3: TGTGCCAGCAGCTGGGGAATAATAACTAGCGGAACACAAGAGACCCAGTACTTC. Its translation: CASSWGIITSGTQETQYF.

The rearrangement links TRBV7-8 to TRBJ1-2, with 7 positions matching TRBD1. Germline V gene data show CDR1 as SGHVS and CDR2 as FQNEAQ. The length of the CDR3 is 14 residues. V lost 7 bases, J lost 3 bases, and 8 bases stayed unmatched. The CDR3 sequence: CASTPTGPDYGYTF. Written as DNA, the CDR3 is TGTGCCAGCACCCCGACAGGGCCGGACTATGGCTACACCTTC.

This clone has a handful of counts. The genes are TRBV19 and TRBJ1-3; D is unclear. Germline V gene data show CDR1 as LNHDA and CDR2 as SQIVND (reference sequence). The CDR3 runs to 14 residues. For the CDR3, the DNA is TGTGTCATTGGTGAGGGCCATTCTGGAAACACCATATATTTT. Amino acid sequence: CVIGEGHSGNTIYF. Together with reference TRBV19 and TRBJ1-3, the CDR3 gives the full variable domain: DGGITQSPKYLFRKEGQNVTLSCEQNLNHDAMYWYRQDPGQGLRLIYYSQIVNDFQKGDIAEGYSVSREKKESFPLTVTSAQKNPTAFYLCVIGEGHSGNTIYFGEGSWLTVV.

This clone was detected a few times. This chain uses TRBV28 with TRBJ2-1; 9 bases fit TRBD2. CDR1 is MDHEN and CDR2 is SYDVKM in the germline V gene. CDR3 length: 16 residues. J lost 0 bases, V lost 5 bases, and 5 bases had no gene match. CDR3 bases: TGTGCCAGCAGTGGTAGCGGGAGCCACTCCTACAATGAGCAGTTCTTC. As protein: CASSGSGSHSYNEQFF.

This clone was detected a few times. V and J are TRBV5-1 and TRBJ1-4, with no clear D. The V end was cut by 3 bases, the J end by 7 bases, with 16 bases between. This CDR3 has 15 amino acids. CDR1 and CDR2 from the germline V gene are SGHRS and YFSETQ. The CDR3 DNA is TGCGCCAGCAGCTCCCGATCGAGGGCGGGTGAAAAACTGTTTTTT. It specifies CASSSRSRAGEKLFF.